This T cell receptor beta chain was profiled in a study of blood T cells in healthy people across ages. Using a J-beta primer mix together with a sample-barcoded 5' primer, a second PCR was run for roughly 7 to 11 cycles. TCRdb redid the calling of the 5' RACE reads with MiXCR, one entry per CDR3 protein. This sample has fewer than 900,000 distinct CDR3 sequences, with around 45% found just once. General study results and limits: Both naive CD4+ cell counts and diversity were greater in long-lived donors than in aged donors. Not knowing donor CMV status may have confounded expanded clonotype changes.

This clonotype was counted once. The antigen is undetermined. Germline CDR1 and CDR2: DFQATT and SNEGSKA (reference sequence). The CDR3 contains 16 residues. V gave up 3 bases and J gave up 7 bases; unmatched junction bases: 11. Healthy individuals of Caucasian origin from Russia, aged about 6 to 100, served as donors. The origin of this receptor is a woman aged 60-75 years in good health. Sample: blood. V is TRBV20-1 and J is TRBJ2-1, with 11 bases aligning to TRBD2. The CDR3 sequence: CSARDPLAGGINEQFF. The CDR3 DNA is TGCAGTGCTAGGGACCCTCTAGCGGGAGGTATAAATGAGCAGTTCTTC.